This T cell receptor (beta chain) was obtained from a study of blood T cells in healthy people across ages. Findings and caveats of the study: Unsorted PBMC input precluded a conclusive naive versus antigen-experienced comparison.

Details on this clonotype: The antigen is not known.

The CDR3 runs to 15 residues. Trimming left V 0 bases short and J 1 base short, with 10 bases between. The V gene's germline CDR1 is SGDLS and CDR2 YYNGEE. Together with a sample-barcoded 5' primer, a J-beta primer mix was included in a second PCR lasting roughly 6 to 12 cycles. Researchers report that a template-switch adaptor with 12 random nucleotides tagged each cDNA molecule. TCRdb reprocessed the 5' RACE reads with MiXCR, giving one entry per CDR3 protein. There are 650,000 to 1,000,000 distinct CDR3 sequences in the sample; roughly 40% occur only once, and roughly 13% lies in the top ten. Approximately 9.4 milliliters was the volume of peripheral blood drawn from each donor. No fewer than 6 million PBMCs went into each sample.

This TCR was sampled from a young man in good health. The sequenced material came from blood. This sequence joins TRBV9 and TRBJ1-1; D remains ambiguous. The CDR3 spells CASSVAEASNTEAFF. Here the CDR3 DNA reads TGTGCCAGCAGCGTAGCGGAGGCCTCGAACACTGAAGCTTTCTTT. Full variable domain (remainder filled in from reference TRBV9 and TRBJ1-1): DSGVTQTPKHLITATGQRVTLRCSPRSGDLSVYWYQQSLDQGLQFLIQYYNGEERAKGNILERFSAQQFPDLHSELNLSSLELGDSALYFCASSVAEASNTEAFFGQGTRLTVV.